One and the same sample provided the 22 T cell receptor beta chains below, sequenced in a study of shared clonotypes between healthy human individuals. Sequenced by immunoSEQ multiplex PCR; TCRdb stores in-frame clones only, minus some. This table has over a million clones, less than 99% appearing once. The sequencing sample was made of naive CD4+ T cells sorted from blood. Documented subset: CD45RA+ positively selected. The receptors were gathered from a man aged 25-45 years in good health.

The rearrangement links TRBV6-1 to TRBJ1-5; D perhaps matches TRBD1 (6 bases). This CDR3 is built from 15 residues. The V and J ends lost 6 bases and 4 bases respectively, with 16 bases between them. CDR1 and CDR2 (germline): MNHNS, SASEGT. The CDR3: CASRPTGTPNQPQHF. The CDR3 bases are TGTGCCAGCAGACCTACCGGGACACCGAATCAGCCCCAGCATTTT.

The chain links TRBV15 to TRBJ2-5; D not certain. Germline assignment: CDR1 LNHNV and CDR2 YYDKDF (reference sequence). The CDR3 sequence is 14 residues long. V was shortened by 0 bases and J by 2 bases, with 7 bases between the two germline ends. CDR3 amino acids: CATSREALQETQYF. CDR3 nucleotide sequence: TGTGCCACCAGCAGAGAAGCCCTTCAAGAGACCCAGTACTTC.

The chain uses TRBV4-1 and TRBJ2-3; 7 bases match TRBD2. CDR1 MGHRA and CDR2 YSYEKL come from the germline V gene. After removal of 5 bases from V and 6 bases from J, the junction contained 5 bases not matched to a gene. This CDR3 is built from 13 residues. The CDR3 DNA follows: TGCGCCAGCAGCGGCCTAGCGGTTGATACGCAGTATTTT. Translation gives CASSGLAVDTQYF.

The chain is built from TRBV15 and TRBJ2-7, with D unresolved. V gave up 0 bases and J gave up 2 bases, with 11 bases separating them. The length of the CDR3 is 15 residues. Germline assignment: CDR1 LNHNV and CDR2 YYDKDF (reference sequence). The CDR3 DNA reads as TGTGCCACCAGCAGAGATCCCAGCCGAGCCTACGAGCAGTACTTC. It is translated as CATSRDPSRAYEQYF. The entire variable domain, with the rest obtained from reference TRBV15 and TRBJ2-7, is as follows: DAMVIQNPRYQVTQFGKPVTLSCSQTLNHNVMYWYQQKSSQAPKLLFHYYDKDFNNEADTPDNFQSRRPNTSFCFLDIRSPGLGDTAMYLCATSRDPSRAYEQYFGPGTRLTVT.

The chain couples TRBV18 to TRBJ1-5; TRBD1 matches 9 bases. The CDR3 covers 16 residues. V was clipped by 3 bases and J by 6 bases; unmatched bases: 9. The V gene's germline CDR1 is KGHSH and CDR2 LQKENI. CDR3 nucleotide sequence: TGTGCCAGCTCACCGACGGGGGACAGGGCGGGTCAGCCCCAGCATTTT. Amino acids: CASSPTGDRAGQPQHF.

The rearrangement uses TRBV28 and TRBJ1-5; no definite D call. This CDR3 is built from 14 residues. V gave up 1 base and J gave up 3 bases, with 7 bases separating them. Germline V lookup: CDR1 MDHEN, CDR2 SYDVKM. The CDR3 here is CASSLSAFNQPQHF. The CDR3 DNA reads TGTGCCAGCAGTTTATCTGCCTTCAATCAGCCCCAGCATTTT.

In DNA, the CDR3 is TGTGCCAGCAGTTACTCGAAAGGTCAGCCCCAGCATTTT. It is translated as CASSYSKGQPQHF. This chain joins TRBV6-6 and TRBJ1-5; D gene ambiguous. The V end was cut by 0 bases, the J end by 6 bases, with 6 bases between. The germline gives CDR1 MNHNY, CDR2 SVGAGI (reference sequence). The CDR3 loop spans 13 amino acids.

CDR3 amino acids: CASSLAKPGELFF. The CDR3 nucleotides read TGCGCCAGCAGCTTGGCTAAGCCCGGGGAGCTGTTTTTT. The chain carries TRBV5-1 and TRBJ2-2; D is uncertain. Trimming removed 0 bases at V and 6 bases at J, with 6 bases between. The germline gives CDR1 SGHRS, CDR2 YFSETQ. The CDR3 has 13 amino acids.

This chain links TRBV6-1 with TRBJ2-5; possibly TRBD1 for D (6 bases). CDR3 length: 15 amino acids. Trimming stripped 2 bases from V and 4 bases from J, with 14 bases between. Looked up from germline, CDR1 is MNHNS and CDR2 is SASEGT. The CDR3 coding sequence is TGTGCCAGCAGTGAAACTACAGGGCATGGAGAGACCCAGTACTTC. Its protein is CASSETTGHGETQYF.

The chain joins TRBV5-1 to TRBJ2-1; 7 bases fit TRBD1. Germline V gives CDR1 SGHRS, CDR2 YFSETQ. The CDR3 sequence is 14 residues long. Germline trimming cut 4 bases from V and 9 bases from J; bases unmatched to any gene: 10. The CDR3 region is CASSIDRVSGEQFF. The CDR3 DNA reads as TGCGCCAGCAGCATCGACAGGGTATCGGGTGAGCAGTTCTTC.

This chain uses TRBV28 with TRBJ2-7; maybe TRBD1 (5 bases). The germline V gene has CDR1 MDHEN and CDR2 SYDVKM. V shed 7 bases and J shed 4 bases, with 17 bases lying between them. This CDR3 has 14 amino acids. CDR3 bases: TGTGCCAGCAAATCCATAGGGGATTATTACGAGCAGTACTTC. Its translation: CASKSIGDYYEQYF.

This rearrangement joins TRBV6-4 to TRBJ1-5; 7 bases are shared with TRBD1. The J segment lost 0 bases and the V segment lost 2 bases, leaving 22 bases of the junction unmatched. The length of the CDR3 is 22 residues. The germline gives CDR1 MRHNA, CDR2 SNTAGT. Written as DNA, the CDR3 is TGTGCCAGCAGTGACAACCACGGTACGACAGGGCCTAACCAATATAGCAATCAGCCCCAGCATTTT. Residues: CASSDNHGTTGPNQYSNQPQHF.

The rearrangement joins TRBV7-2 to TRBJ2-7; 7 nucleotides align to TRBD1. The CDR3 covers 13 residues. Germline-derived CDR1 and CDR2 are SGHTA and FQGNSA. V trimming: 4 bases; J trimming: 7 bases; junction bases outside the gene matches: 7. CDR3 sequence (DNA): TGTGCCAGCAGCTCGACAGGGTGGGGAGAGCAGTACTTC. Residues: CASSSTGWGEQYF.

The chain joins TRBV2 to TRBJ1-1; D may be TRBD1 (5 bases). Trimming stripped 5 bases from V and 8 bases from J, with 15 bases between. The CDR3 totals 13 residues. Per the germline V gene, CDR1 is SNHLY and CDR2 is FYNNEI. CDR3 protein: CASSPGPLREAFF. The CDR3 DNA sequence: TGTGCCAGCAGTCCGGGACCCCTGAGGGAAGCTTTCTTT.

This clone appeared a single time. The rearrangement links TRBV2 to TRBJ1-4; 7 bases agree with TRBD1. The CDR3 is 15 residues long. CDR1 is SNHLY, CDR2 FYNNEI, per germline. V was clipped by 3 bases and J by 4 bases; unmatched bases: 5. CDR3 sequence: CASSEDRNSNEKLFF. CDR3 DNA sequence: TGTGCCAGCAGTGAGGACAGGAACAGTAATGAAAAACTGTTTTTT. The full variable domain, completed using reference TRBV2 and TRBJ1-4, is EPEVTQTPSHQVTQMGQEVILRCVPISNHLYFYWYRQILGQKVEFLVSFYNNEISEKSEIFDDQFSVERPDGSNFTLKIRSTKLEDSAMYFCASSEDRNSNEKLFFGSGTQLSVL.

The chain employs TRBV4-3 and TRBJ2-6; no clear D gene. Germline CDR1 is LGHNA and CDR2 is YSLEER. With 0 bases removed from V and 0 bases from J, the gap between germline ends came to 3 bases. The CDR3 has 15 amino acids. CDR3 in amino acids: CASSQEISGANVLTF. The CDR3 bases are TGCGCCAGCAGCCAAGAGATCTCTGGGGCCAACGTCCTGACTTTC.

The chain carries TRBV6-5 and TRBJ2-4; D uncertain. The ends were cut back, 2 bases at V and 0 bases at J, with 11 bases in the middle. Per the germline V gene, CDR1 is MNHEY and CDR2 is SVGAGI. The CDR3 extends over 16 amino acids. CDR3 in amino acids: CASSYDPVVAKNIQYF. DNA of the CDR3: TGTGCCAGCAGTTACGATCCAGTAGTAGCCAAAAACATTCAGTACTTC.

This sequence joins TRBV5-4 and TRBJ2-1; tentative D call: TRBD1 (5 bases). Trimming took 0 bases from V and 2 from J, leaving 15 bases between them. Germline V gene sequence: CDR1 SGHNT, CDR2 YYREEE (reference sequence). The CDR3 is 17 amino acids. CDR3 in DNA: TGTGCCAGCAGCTTGGCAACAGGCGGTGTTGCCTACAATGAGCAGTTCTTC. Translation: CASSLATGGVAYNEQFF.

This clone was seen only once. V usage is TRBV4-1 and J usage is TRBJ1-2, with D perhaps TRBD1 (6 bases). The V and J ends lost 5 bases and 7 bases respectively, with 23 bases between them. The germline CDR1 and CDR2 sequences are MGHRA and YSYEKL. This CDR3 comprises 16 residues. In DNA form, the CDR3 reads TGCGCCAGCAGCAAAACGCGGACAGAGACTTCCGTTGGCTACACCTTC. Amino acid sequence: CASSKTRTETSVGYTF.

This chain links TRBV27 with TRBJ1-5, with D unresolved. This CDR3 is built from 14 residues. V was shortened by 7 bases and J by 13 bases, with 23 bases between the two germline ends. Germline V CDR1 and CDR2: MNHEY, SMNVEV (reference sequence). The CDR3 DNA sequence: TGTGCCAGCATGACCCTTGGGTCCAGTCCCTTTCAGCATTTT. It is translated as CASMTLGSSPFQHF.

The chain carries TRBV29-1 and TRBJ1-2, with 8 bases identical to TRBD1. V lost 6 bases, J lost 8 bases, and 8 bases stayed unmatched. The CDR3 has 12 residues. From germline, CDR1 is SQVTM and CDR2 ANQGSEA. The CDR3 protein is CSVLDRDHGYTF. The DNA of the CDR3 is TGCAGCGTCCTGGACAGGGACCACGGCTACACCTTC.

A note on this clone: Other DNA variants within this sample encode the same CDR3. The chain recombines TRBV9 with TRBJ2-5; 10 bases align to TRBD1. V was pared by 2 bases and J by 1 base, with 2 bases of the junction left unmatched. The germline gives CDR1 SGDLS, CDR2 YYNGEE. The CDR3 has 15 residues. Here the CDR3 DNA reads TGTGCCAGCAGCGTGGGACAGGGGCGCCAAGAGACCCAGTACTTC. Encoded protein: CASSVGQGRQETQYF.